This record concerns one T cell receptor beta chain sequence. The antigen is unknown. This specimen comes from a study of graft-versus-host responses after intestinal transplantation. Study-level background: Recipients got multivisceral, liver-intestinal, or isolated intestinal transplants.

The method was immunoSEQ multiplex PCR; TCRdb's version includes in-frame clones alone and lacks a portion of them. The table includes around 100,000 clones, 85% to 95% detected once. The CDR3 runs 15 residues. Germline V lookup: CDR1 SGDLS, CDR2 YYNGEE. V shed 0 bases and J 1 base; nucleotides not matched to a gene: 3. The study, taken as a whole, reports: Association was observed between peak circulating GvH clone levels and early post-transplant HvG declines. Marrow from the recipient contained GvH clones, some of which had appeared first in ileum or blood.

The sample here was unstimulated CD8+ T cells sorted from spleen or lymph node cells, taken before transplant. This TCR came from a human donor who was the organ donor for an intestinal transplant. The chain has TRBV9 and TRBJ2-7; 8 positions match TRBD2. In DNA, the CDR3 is TGTGCCAGCAGCGTAGGGAGCGGGAGTTCCTACGAGCAGTACTTC. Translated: CASSVGSGSSYEQYF. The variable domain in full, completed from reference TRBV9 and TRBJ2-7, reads DSGVTQTPKHLITATGQRVTLRCSPRSGDLSVYWYQQSLDQGLQFLIQYYNGEERAKGNILERFSAQQFPDLHSELNLSSLELGDSALYFCASSVGSGSSYEQYFGPGTRLTVT.